The 28 T cell receptor beta chains in this list originate from one sample, sequenced in a study of blood T cells in healthy people across ages (dated by TCRdb to 2013 to 2016). To prepare the library, 5' RACE was applied. TCRdb shows the sequencer as Illumina HiSeq 2500. The second PCR ran for about 6 to 12 cycles and used a J-beta primer mix along with a sample-barcoded 5' primer. TCRdb reprocessed the public reads (quality trimming at Q25 with fastp, clone calling with MiXCR) and kept in-frame beta chains. Rows with a matching CDR3 protein are joined into one entry that keeps the most common DNA and genes. A total of some 1.4 million distinct CDR3 sequences appear in this sample, about 43% of them only once. The top ten clones comprise approximately 7.9% of the sample. Sequencing was carried out using blood. Receptors originate from a woman between 18 and 29 years old in good health.

The V gene is TRBV20-1, the J gene TRBJ1-1; D gene ambiguous. Trimming took off 1 base at V and 1 base at J, with 7 bases between the two ends. The germline CDR1 and CDR2 sequences are DFQATT and SNEGSKA (reference sequence). The CDR3 length is 13 residues. The CDR3 DNA follows: TGCAGTGCTAGAGGGGCCTCGAACACTGAAGCTTTCTTT. Amino acid sequence: CSARGASNTEAFF.

CDR3 amino acids: CASSPLRSTYHYEQYF. The DNA of the CDR3 is TGTGCCAGCAGCCCTCTTCGGTCGACTTACCACTACGAGCAGTACTTC. The chain carries TRBV7-2 and TRBJ2-5; D gene ambiguous. TRBJ2-7 matches the DNA end more closely, so the J call is doubtful. CDR3 length: 16 residues. Germline-derived CDR1 and CDR2 are SGHTA and FQGNSA.

The rearrangement uses TRBV29-1 and TRBJ1-1; D remains unclear. V lost 7 bases and J 3 bases, leaving 12 bases between the germline ends. Germline CDR1 is SQVTM and CDR2 is ANQGSEA. The CDR3 contains 12 residues. CDR3 sequence: CSAQEAHTEAFF. The CDR3 coding sequence is TGCAGCGCCCAGGAGGCGCACACTGAAGCTTTCTTT.

The rearrangement joins TRBV7-9 to TRBJ2-4; perhaps TRBD1 as D (6 bases). Matching the DNA end better, TRBJ2-7 makes the J call doubtful. Germline values: CDR1 SEHNR, CDR2 FQNEAQ (reference sequence). The CDR3 loop spans 14 amino acids. The CDR3 spells CASEELGRGYEQYF. CDR3 bases: TGTGCCAGCGAAGAGCTGGGCAGGGGATACGAGCAGTACTTC.

This clonotype was observed a few times. The chain combines TRBV12-3 or TRBV12-4 with TRBJ1-2; D not certain. V gave up 3 bases and J gave up 2 bases, with 10 bases separating them. This CDR3 spans 14 amino acids. The CDR3 DNA is TGTGCCAGCAGTTTCGAGGAGGGAAACTATGGCTACACCTTC. As protein: CASSFEEGNYGYTF.

The V call is TRBV28, the J call TRBJ2-5; D is possibly TRBD1 (5 bases). Per the germline V gene, CDR1 is MDHEN and CDR2 is SYDVKM. The length of the CDR3 is 13 residues. Trimming left V 7 bases short and J 7 bases short, with 16 bases between. This CDR3 is CASTTSGQVTQYF. For the CDR3, the DNA is TGTGCCAGCACCACGTCAGGGCAGGTGACCCAGTACTTC.

The chain uses TRBV4-2 and TRBJ2-5; D may be TRBD1 (5 bases). The CDR3 consists of 17 residues. The V and J ends lost 0 bases and 4 bases respectively, with 18 bases between them. Germline values: CDR1 LGHNA, CDR2 YNFKEQ. CDR3 residues: CASSQDMGPGARETQYF. CDR3 bases: TGTGCCAGCAGCCAAGACATGGGGCCTGGAGCGCGAGAGACCCAGTACTTC.

The chain employs TRBV15 and TRBJ2-1; possibly TRBD1 for D (6 bases). With 3 bases removed from V and 0 bases from J, the gap between germline ends came to 9 bases. The CDR3 is 15 amino acids. Germline V gene data show CDR1 as LNHNV and CDR2 as YYDKDF (reference sequence). The CDR3 DNA follows: TGTGCCACCAGCAGTGGGACATTCTCCTACAATGAGCAGTTCTTC. Amino acid sequence: CATSSGTFSYNEQFF.

There are a few counts of this clonotype. This chain links TRBV9 with TRBJ2-7; 7 bases fit TRBD1. The CDR3 covers 16 residues. V was clipped by 3 bases and J by 2 bases; unmatched bases: 11. The germline CDR1 and CDR2 sequences are SGDLS and YYNGEE. CDR3 nucleotides: TGTGCCAGCAGCGGCTCTCAAGGGGGCGAAACCTACGAGCAGTACTTC. As protein: CASSGSQGGETYEQYF.

The genes are TRBV7-6 and TRBJ2-3, with 7 positions matching TRBD1. The germline V gene has CDR1 SGHVS and CDR2 FNYEAQ. V lost 1 base to trimming and J lost 4 bases; unmatched junction nucleotides: 8. CDR3 size: 16 residues. The DNA for the CDR3 is TGTGCCAGCAGCTTAGATCCACAGGGGCGGGCAGATACGCAGTATTTT. Protein: CASSLDPQGRADTQYF.

This clonotype was seen once. The chain combines TRBV5-1 with TRBJ1-4; TRBD1 aligns across 8 bases. V was clipped by 4 bases and J by 0 bases; unmatched bases: 11. CDR3 size: 18 residues. The V gene's germline CDR1 is SGHRS and CDR2 YFSETQ. In DNA form, the CDR3 reads TGCGCCAGCAGCCCAAGACAGGGGAGTTGGGCAACTAATGAAAAACTGTTTTTT. Translating gives CASSPRQGSWATNEKLFF.

Note on this clonotype: The CDR3 does not end in the conserved phenylalanine or tryptophan, so this is likely a read error. V usage is TRBV5-6 and J usage is TRBJ1-5, with TRBD1 matching over 8 bases. This CDR3 has 16 amino acids. V dropped 1 base and J dropped 0; count of bases not matched to a gene: 3. The germline V gene has CDR1 SGHDT and CDR2 YYEEEE. CDR3 DNA sequence: TGTGCCAGCAGCTTGTACAGGGGGTTTAGCAATCAGCCCCAGCATGTT. This sequence encodes CASSLYRGFSNQPQHV.

This clonotype was seen a few times. The V call is TRBV20-1, the J call TRBJ2-5; D is undetermined. Between the trimmed V and J ends, which lost 6 bases and 2 bases, there was a span of 22 bases. Germline loops: CDR1 DFQATT, CDR2 SNEGSKA (reference sequence). The CDR3 has 16 amino acids. The CDR3 loop is CSALLLRFRVQETQYF. Written as DNA, the CDR3 is TGCAGTGCCCTTCTCCTGAGGTTCCGAGTGCAAGAGACCCAGTACTTC.

The V call is TRBV6-5, the J call TRBJ2-7, with 9 bases matching TRBD1. Germline CDR1 and CDR2: MNHEY and SVGAGI. There are 15 residues in the CDR3. V dropped 5 bases and J dropped 1; count of bases not matched to a gene: 6. The CDR3 is CASSHTGTGSYEQYF. DNA for the CDR3: TGTGCCAGCAGTCACACCGGGACAGGGTCCTACGAGCAGTACTTC.

A few counts support this clonotype. J is TRBJ2-1 and V is TRBV5-1; a possible D gene is TRBD1 (6 bases). CDR3 size: 15 residues. CDR1 is SGHRS and CDR2 is YFSETQ in the germline V gene. V was clipped by 4 bases and J by 3 bases, with 14 bases between them. CDR3 DNA sequence: TGCGCCAGCAGCACACAGGGTAACAACTACAATGAGCAGTTCTTC. Translated: CASSTQGNNYNEQFF.

V gene TRBV5-1 combines with J gene TRBJ2-5; 8 bases align to TRBD1. The CDR3 extends over 16 amino acids. Trimming cost V 0 bases and J 1 base; bases outside gene matches: 5. Germline V gene sequence: CDR1 SGHRS, CDR2 YFSETQ. The CDR3 region is CASSLVPGGIQETQYF. CDR3 bases: TGCGCCAGCAGCTTGGTTCCAGGGGGCATCCAAGAGACCCAGTACTTC.

The chain combines TRBV20-1 with TRBJ2-7; D gene uncertain. Germline CDR1 and CDR2: DFQATT and SNEGSKA (reference sequence). This CDR3 contains 15 residues. V lost 2 bases and J 3 bases, leaving 17 bases between the germline ends. CDR3 residues: CSARPPRSVGYEQYF. CDR3 bases: TGCAGTGCTAGACCGCCCCGGAGTGTTGGCTACGAGCAGTACTTC.

A few counts support this clonotype. This chain uses TRBV4-2 with TRBJ2-7; unclear D gene. The V gene lost 0 bases and the J gene lost 3 bases, with 12 bases spanning the gap. There are 15 residues in the CDR3. Germline V gene lookup returns CDR1 LGHNA and CDR2 YNFKEQ. The CDR3: CASSQERAERYEQYF. In DNA form, the CDR3 reads TGTGCCAGCAGCCAAGAACGGGCGGAGCGCTACGAGCAGTACTTC.

This clonotype has only a few counts. The gene calls are TRBV4-1 and TRBJ2-1; 12 nucleotides align to TRBD2. V lost 5 bases and J lost 2; bases outside the gene matches: 10. From germline, CDR1 is MGHRA and CDR2 YSYEKL. The CDR3 runs 18 residues. CDR3 protein: CASSSVGPSGRAYNEQFF. DNA for the CDR3: TGCGCCAGCAGCTCGGTCGGGCCTAGCGGGAGGGCCTACAATGAGCAGTTCTTC.

J is TRBJ1-2 and V is TRBV5-1, with D possibly being TRBD1 (6 bases). Germline V gene sequence: CDR1 SGHRS, CDR2 YFSETQ. V gave up 4 bases and J gave up 4 bases, with 11 bases separating them. The CDR3 contains 13 residues. In nucleotides, the CDR3 is TGCGCCAGCAGCGAGGGACATAGCTATGGCTACACCTTC. Translated: CASSEGHSYGYTF.

This clonotype occurred a few times. The chain links TRBV3-1 to TRBJ2-7, with 12 bases matching TRBD1. The trim removed 4 bases at V and 4 bases at J, leaving 8 bases unmatched. CDR3 length: 16 residues. CDR1 and CDR2 (germline): LGHDT, YNNKEL (reference sequence). The CDR3 loop reads CASSPSGTGGMYEQYF. The CDR3 DNA is TGTGCCAGCAGCCCATCCGGGACAGGGGGCATGTACGAGCAGTACTTC.

Remarks on this clonotype: A junction boundary mismatches the germline segment, possibly from a read error. The chain employs TRBV27 and TRBJ1-6, with D possibly TRBD1 on 6 matching bases. CDR1 MNHEY and CDR2 SMNVEV come from the germline V gene (reference sequence). The CDR3 extends over 14 amino acids. This CDR3 is CASSYGGPNLPLHF. CDR3 DNA: TGTGCCAGCAGTTACGGGGGCCCCAATTTACCCCTCCACTTT.

The chain uses TRBV25-1 and TRBJ2-1, with a weak D call TRBD2 (5 bases). Between the trimmed V and J ends, which lost 3 bases and 3 bases, there was a span of 12 bases. Germline V gives CDR1 MGHDK, CDR2 SYGVNS. There are 15 residues in the CDR3. The CDR3 DNA sequence: TGTGCCAGCAGTGAGGCGGGTGCCGGCTACAATGAGCAGTTCTTC. It specifies CASSEAGAGYNEQFF.

This clonotype has a count of ten or more. The chain carries TRBV10-3 and TRBJ2-1; D remains ambiguous. The germline V gene encodes CDR1 ENHRY and CDR2 SYGVKD. The CDR3 length is 12 residues. Trimming removed 3 bases from V and 9 bases from J, with 9 bases in between. In DNA form, the CDR3 reads TGTGCCATCAGTGAAACAAGCAGTGAGCAGTTCTTC. Protein sequence: CAISETSSEQFF.

The chain carries TRBV28 and TRBJ2-4; no reliable D call. V shed 5 bases and J shed 3 bases, with 14 bases lying between them. The CDR3 has 15 amino acids. CDR1 and CDR2 from the germline V gene are MDHEN and SYDVKM. Here the CDR3 DNA reads TGTGCCAGCAGTGGGGTCCCGGGTGGCAAAAACATTCAGTACTTC. Its translation is CASSGVPGGKNIQYF.

The CDR3 coding sequence is TGTGCCAGCAGTGGGTTAGACACTGAAGCTTTCTTT. It yields the protein CASSGLDTEAFF. The chain couples TRBV2 to TRBJ1-1; no clear D. The CDR3 loop spans 12 amino acids. V lost 4 bases, J lost 3 bases, and 6 bases lay in between. CDR1 is SNHLY, CDR2 FYNNEI, per germline.

This chain joins TRBV29-1 and TRBJ2-3, with D possibly matching TRBD2 (5 bases). From germline, CDR1 is SQVTM and CDR2 ANQGSEA. The CDR3 consists of 12 residues. Trimming took 8 bases from V and 2 from J, leaving 11 bases between them. CDR3 sequence (DNA): TGCAGCTGGTCGGGGAACACAGATACGCAGTATTTT. Amino acid sequence: CSWSGNTDTQYF.

As to this clonotype: One base away lies a much larger clone, so this may be a sequencing read error. This chain links TRBV11-2 with TRBJ2-1; D gene unclear. The CDR3 is 11 residues long. Germline V CDR1 and CDR2: SGHAT, FQNNGV. The V gene lost 3 bases and the J gene lost 7 bases, with 4 bases spanning the gap. DNA of the CDR3: TGTGCCAGCAGCTTCGAGAATGAGCAGTTCTTC. It translates to CASSFENEQFF.